Each of the 8 T cell receptor beta chains below was sequenced from the same sample in a study of shared clonotypes between healthy human individuals. Positively selected for CCR7, the CD45RO-negative cells used as naive CD8 cells excluded terminally differentiated effector memory CD45RA+ cells. Assay: immunoSEQ multiplex PCR; the TCRdb copy retains only in-frame clones and omits some. There are about 820,000 clones in the sample; nearly 95% occur only once, and more than 20% lies in the top ten. The sample was naive CD8+ T cells sorted from blood. The receptors derive from a man aged 25-45 years in good health.

The chain employs TRBV7-2 and TRBJ1-1; D is undetermined. The V gene's germline CDR1 is SGHTA and CDR2 FQGNSA. Trimming took off 1 base at V and 10 bases at J, with 13 bases between the two ends. The CDR3 has 13 residues. The chain's CDR3 is CASSLEDQPGAFF. CDR3 coding DNA: TGTGCCAGCAGCTTAGAGGACCAACCCGGAGCTTTCTTT.

The chain couples TRBV11-3 to TRBJ2-3, with no clear D. The length of the CDR3 is 13 residues. With 1 base removed from V and 7 bases from J, the gap between germline ends came to 9 bases. CDR1 is SGHNT, CDR2 YENEEA, per germline. CDR3 nucleotide sequence: TGTGCCAGCAGCTTAGGTGTTGGTTATACGCAGTATTTT. Translating gives CASSLGVGYTQYF.

V is TRBV28 and J is TRBJ2-3; D uncertain. V was trimmed by 2 bases and J by 4 bases, leaving 10 bases between them. The germline gives CDR1 MDHEN, CDR2 SYDVKM. CDR3 length: 14 residues. The CDR3 spells CASSLVNAPDTQYF. CDR3 coding DNA: TGTGCCAGCAGTTTAGTCAACGCACCAGATACGCAGTATTTT. Using reference TRBV28 and TRBJ2-3 for the parts outside the CDR3, the full variable domain is DVKVTQSSRYLVKRTGEKVFLECVQDMDHENMFWYRQDPGLGLRLIYFSYDVKMKEKGDIPEGYSVSREKKERFSLILESASTNQTSMYLCASSLVNAPDTQYFGPGTRLTVL.

A few counts support this clone. V and J are TRBV28 and TRBJ2-7; 8 nucleotides match TRBD1. The CDR3 has 14 amino acids. Trimming cost V 4 bases and J 2 bases; bases outside gene matches: 4. Germline V gene lookup returns CDR1 MDHEN and CDR2 SYDVKM. The DNA of the CDR3 is TGTGCCAGCAGTTATGGACAGGGAGCCTACGAGCAGTACTTC. Translation gives CASSYGQGAYEQYF.

The chain is built from TRBV27 and TRBJ1-2; D ambiguous. Germline V gives CDR1 MNHEY, CDR2 SMNVEV (reference sequence). This CDR3 contains 13 residues. Trimming took 6 bases from V and 2 from J, leaving 10 bases between them. Written as DNA, the CDR3 is TGTGCCAGCAGGACCGGGATGAACTATGGCTACACCTTC. Residues: CASRTGMNYGYTF.

The rearrangement uses TRBV6-5 and TRBJ1-1; no firm D call. Germline CDR1 and CDR2: MNHEY and SVGAGI. The ends were cut back, 1 base at V and 1 base at J, with 13 bases in the middle. The CDR3 totals 16 residues. The CDR3 loop is CASSYLEGGRNTEAFF. CDR3 DNA sequence: TGTGCCAGCAGTTACTTAGAGGGTGGGAGGAACACTGAAGCTTTCTTT.

Remarks on this clone: The same CDR3 can be traced to other DNA sequences in this sample. The chain is built from TRBV27 and TRBJ2-1; possibly TRBD2 for D (6 bases). Germline assignment: CDR1 MNHEY and CDR2 SMNVEV (reference sequence). Trimming pared 5 bases from V and 7 bases from J, leaving 6 bases between. The CDR3 spans 11 residues. The CDR3 protein is CASSRGNEQFF. In DNA, the CDR3 is TGTGCCAGCAGTCGGGGGAATGAGCAGTTCTTC.

This rearrangement joins TRBV9 to TRBJ1-4, with no clear D. CDR3 size: 15 residues. Trimming pared 3 bases from V and 7 bases from J, leaving 16 bases between. Germline V gene sequence: CDR1 SGDLS, CDR2 YYNGEE. The DNA of the CDR3 is TGTGCCAGCAGCGATACGGGAGGGTGGGCTGAAAAACTGTTTTTT. Its protein is CASSDTGGWAEKLFF.